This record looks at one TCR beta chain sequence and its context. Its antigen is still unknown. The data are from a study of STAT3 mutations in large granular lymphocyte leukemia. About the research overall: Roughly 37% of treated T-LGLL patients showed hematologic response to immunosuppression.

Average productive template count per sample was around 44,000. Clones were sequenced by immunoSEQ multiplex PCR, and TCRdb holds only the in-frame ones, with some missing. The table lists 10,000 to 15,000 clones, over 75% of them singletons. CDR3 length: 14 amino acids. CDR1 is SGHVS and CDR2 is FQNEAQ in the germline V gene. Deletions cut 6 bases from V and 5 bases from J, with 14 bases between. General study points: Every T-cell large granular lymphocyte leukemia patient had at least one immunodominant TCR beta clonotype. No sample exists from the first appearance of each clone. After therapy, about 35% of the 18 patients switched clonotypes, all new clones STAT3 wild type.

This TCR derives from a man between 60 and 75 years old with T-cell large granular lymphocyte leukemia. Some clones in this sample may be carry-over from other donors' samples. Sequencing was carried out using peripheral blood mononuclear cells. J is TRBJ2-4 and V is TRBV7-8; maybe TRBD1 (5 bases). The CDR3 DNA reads TGTGCCAGCAGTTCTCAGGGTTGGGAAAACATTCAGTACTTC. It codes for CASSSQGWENIQYF.